This T cell receptor beta chain was sequenced for a study of blood T cells in healthy people across ages. Regarding the study as a whole: TCR beta diversity tracked closely with naive T cell percentage. There was no known CMV status for donors, so expanded clonotype changes were possibly confounded.

V lost 2 bases, J lost 4 bases, and 38 bases lay in between. Germline assignment: CDR1 SQVTM and CDR2 ANQGSEA. The CDR3 is 22 residues long. Sample-barcoded 5' priming and a J-beta primer mix drove a second PCR of roughly 6 to 12 cycles. TCRdb independently ran MiXCR on the 5' RACE reads; one entry per CDR3 protein. The sample holds under 2,000,000 distinct CDR3 sequences, 49% seen once. This clonotype was seen more than once but under ten times. The antigen is unknown. The receptor's source is a woman between 40 and 55 years old in good health. The specimen sequenced was blood. The rearrangement links TRBV29-1 to TRBJ2-5, with a tentative D call TRBD2 (6 bases). As DNA, the CDR3 is TGCAGCGTTGAATTTCCAGGACCCTCGACTAGGAGTAGCGGATGGGCGAGAGAGACCCAGTACTTC. Its translation: CSVEFPGPSTRSSGWARETQYF.